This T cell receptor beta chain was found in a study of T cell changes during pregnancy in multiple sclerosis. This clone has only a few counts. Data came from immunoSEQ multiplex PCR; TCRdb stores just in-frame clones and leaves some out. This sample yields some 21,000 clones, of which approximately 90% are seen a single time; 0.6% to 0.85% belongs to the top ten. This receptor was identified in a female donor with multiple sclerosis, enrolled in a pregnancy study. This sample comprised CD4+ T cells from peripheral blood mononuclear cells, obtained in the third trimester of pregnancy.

The CDR3 DNA reads as TGTGCCAGCAGCCCAACTAGCGGGAGCCTTAGTGAGCAGTACTTC. Protein sequence: CASSPTSGSLSEQYF. The chain is built from TRBV11-2 and TRBJ2-7; the match to TRBD2 covers 11 bases. Looked up from germline, CDR1 is SGHAT and CDR2 is FQNNGV. This CDR3 spans 15 amino acids. J was trimmed by 7 bases and V by 5 bases; bases with no gene match: 10.